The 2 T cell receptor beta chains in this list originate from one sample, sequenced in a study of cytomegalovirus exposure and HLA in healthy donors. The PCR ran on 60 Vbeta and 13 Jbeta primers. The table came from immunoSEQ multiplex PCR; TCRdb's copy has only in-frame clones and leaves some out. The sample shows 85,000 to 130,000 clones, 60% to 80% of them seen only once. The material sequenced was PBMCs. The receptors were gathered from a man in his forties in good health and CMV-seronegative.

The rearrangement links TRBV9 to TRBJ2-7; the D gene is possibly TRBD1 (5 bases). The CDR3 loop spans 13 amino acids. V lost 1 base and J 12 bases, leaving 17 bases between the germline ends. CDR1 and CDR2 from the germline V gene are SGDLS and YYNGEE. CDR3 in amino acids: CASSVTAQGDSYF. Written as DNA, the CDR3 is TGTGCCAGCAGCGTAACAGCGCAGGGTGATTCGTACTTC.

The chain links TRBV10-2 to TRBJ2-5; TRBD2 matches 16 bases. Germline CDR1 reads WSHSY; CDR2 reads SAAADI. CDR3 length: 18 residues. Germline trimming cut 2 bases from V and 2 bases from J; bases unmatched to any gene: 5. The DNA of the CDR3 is TGCGCCAGCAGTGAGGGGACTAGCGGGGGGGGAATGCAAGAGACCCAGTACTTC. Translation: CASSEGTSGGGMQETQYF.